A single sample is the source of the 11 T cell receptor beta chains below, sequenced in a study of T cells in Graves' hyperthyroidism and ophthalmopathy. Amplified regions were TCR beta CDR3 sequences from RNA transcripts. HTBI primers were used for first-round RT-PCR of the TCR CDR3. TCRdb analysed the multiplex PCR reads with MiXCR anew, one entry per CDR3 protein. The table has hundreds of thousands of distinct CDR3 sequences, 15% to 17% seen once. The sequencing input was blood. The source of these receptors is a woman younger than 30 with Graves' hyperthyroidism that later progressed to Graves' ophthalmopathy.

There are a few counts of this clonotype. The rearrangement uses TRBV4-2 and TRBJ2-7, with 9 bases lining up with TRBD1. The CDR3 runs 16 residues. V was clipped by 3 bases and J by 2 bases; unmatched bases: 8. CDR1 and CDR2 from the germline V gene are LGHNA and YNFKEQ. CDR3 in DNA: TGTGCCAGCAGCCAGGTATCGGACAGGGGCACCTACGAGCAGTACTTC. It codes for CASSQVSDRGTYEQYF.

Note on this clonotype: This may arise from a read error, as a much more abundant clone is one base away. The V and J genes are TRBV28 and TRBJ2-4; D call uncertain. CDR3 length: 13 amino acids. Germline loops: CDR1 MDHEN, CDR2 SYDVKM. In DNA form, the CDR3 reads TGTGCCAGCAGTTTGCCCCCCGAAAACATTCTGTACTTC. This translates into CASSLPPENILYF.

The rearrangement uses TRBV5-1 and TRBJ2-2; D call uncertain. The germline V gene has CDR1 SGHRS and CDR2 YFSETQ. Trimming shortened V by 0 bases and J by 2 bases, and 11 bases separated the two germline ends. The CDR3 sequence is 16 residues long. CDR3 protein: CASSLVSPFNTGELFF. The CDR3, as DNA: TGCGCCAGCAGCTTGGTTAGCCCTTTTAACACCGGGGAGCTGTTTTTT. The full variable domain, rest sourced from reference TRBV5-1 and TRBJ2-2, is KAGVTQTPRYLIKTRGQQVTLSCSPISGHRSVSWYQQTPGQGLQFLFEYFSETQRNKGNFPGRFSGRQFSNSRSEMNVSTLELGDSALYLCASSLVSPFNTGELFFGEGSRLTVL.

This clonotype has only a few counts. CDR3 sequence reads: CASSRDPSIASNEQFF. CDR3 DNA sequence: TGTGCCAGCAGCAGGGACCCCTCTATAGCGTCCAATGAGCAGTTCTTC. J is TRBJ2-1 and V is TRBV6-1; D might be TRBD1 or TRBD2, each matching 5 bases. V was shortened by 6 bases and J by 6 bases, with 21 bases between the two germline ends. The germline gives CDR1 MNHNS, CDR2 SASEGT. The CDR3 loop spans 16 amino acids.

Ten or more counts support this clonotype. The chain employs TRBV28 and TRBJ1-4; 10 bases fit TRBD1. The CDR3 runs to 16 residues. Per the germline V gene, CDR1 is MDHEN and CDR2 is SYDVKM. Trimming at V came to 6 bases and at J to 2 bases, leaving 6 bases not matched to a gene. Written as DNA, the CDR3 is TGTGCCAGCAGCCTCGACAGGGGGCAGACTAATGAAAAACTGTTTTTT. Amino acid sequence: CASSLDRGQTNEKLFF.

The V gene is TRBV12-3 or TRBV12-4, the J gene TRBJ2-1; D could derive from TRBD1 or TRBD2 (5 bases each). This CDR3 contains 14 residues. V lost 6 bases, J lost 6 bases, and 15 bases lay in between. The CDR3 DNA follows: TGTGCCAGCAGCAGGGACCCTATCCTCAATGAGCAGTTCTTC. It codes for CASSRDPILNEQFF.

The chain uses TRBV6-1 and TRBJ2-3, with TRBD2 matching 15 bases. The length of the CDR3 is 17 residues. Per the germline V gene, CDR1 is MNHNS and CDR2 is SASEGT. J gave up 0 bases and V 5 bases, and 3 bases lay outside the gene matches. Here the CDR3 reads CASSRTSGRGSTDTQYF. The CDR3 DNA sequence: TGTGCCAGCAGTAGGACTAGCGGGAGGGGGAGCACAGATACGCAGTATTTT.

This clonotype showed up many times. The J gene is TRBJ2-1, the V gene TRBV18; D is unresolved. Germline CDR1 KGHSH, CDR2 LQKENI. Trimming took off 0 bases at V and 13 bases at J, with 13 bases between the two ends. CDR3 length: 13 amino acids. CDR3 amino acids: CASSPPIRTHQFF. CDR3 sequence (DNA): TGTGCCAGCTCACCACCGATCCGGACCCACCAGTTCTTC.

V gene TRBV6-4 combines with J gene TRBJ2-7; unclear D gene. The V and J ends lost 1 base and 6 bases respectively, with 10 bases between them. The CDR3 sequence is 13 residues long. Germline lookup yields CDR1 MRHNA and CDR2 SNTAGT. The CDR3 DNA follows: TGTGCCAGCAGTGACTTAGGACGCCGCGAGCAGTACTTC. Its protein is CASSDLGRREQYF.

This clonotype was found many times. The chain recombines TRBV20-1 with TRBJ2-5; possible D gene TRBD1, 6 bases. The CDR3 has 15 amino acids. With 0 bases removed from V and 0 bases from J, the gap between germline ends came to 11 bases. CDR1 and CDR2 (germline): DFQATT, SNEGSKA (reference sequence). The CDR3 sequence is CSARDWGPDQETQYF. Here the CDR3 DNA reads TGCAGTGCTAGAGATTGGGGGCCGGACCAAGAGACCCAGTACTTC.

The J gene is TRBJ1-1, the V gene TRBV27; D perhaps matches TRBD1 (5 bases). V was pared by 3 bases and J by 8 bases, with 13 bases between. The germline gives CDR1 MNHEY, CDR2 SMNVEV (reference sequence). This CDR3 spans 13 amino acids. CDR3 DNA: TGTGCCAGCAGTTTTAGTCGGGGCAGGGAAGCTTTCTTT. Protein: CASSFSRGREAFF.